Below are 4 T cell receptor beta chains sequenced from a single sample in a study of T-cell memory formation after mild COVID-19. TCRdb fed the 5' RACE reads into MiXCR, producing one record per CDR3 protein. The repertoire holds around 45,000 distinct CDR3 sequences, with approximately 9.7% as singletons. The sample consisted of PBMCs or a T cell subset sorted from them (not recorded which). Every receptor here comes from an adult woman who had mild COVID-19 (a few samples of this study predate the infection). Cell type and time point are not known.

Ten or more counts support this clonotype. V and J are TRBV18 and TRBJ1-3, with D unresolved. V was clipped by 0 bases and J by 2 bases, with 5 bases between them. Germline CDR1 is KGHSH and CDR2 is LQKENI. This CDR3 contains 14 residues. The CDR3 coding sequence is TGTGCCAGCTCACCACCGGGAACTGGAAACACCATATATTTT. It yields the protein CASSPPGTGNTIYF.

CDR3 sequence: CASSPIDTQYF. In DNA, the CDR3 is TGTGCCAGCTCACCGATAGATACGCAGTATTTT. The genes are TRBV18 and TRBJ2-3, with D hard to call. The V end lost 3 bases, the J end lost 5 bases, and 3 bases lay between the germline ends. From germline, CDR1 is KGHSH and CDR2 LQKENI. The CDR3 has 11 amino acids.

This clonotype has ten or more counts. In nucleotides, the CDR3 is TGTGCCAGCAATACAGCCGGTGGCAATGAGCAGTTCTTC. This translates into CASNTAGGNEQFF. The chain combines TRBV6-5 with TRBJ2-1; D call uncertain. The V and J ends lost 7 bases and 6 bases respectively, with 13 bases between them. This CDR3 is 13 amino acids long. Germline V gene sequence: CDR1 MNHEY, CDR2 SVGAGI.

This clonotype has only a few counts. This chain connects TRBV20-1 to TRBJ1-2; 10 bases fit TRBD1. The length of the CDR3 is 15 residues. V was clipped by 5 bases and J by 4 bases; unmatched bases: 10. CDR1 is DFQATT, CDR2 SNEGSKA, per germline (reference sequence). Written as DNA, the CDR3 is TGCAGTGCTCCTAACCGGGACAGGGGCACCTATGGCTACACCTTC. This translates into CSAPNRDRGTYGYTF.